The clone carrying this T cell receptor (beta chain) was counted a few times. The data were obtained in a study of blood T cell repertoires in COVID-19. Study details: Sources were T cells, B-cell-depleted T cells, or PBMCs; the material itself was cDNA or gDNA.

Original handling: Counts of nucleated cells, estimated from reference gene primer amplification, were obtained. The assay was immunoSEQ multiplex PCR, and TCRdb's table has in-frame clones only and misses some. V and J calls plus clone size are reproduced from that table; the DNA served to infer D and trimming. The profile shows 400,000 to 500,000 clones, nearly 90% of them singletons. This CDR3 comprises 15 residues. Trimming cost V 5 bases and J 4 bases; bases outside gene matches: 7. Germline CDR1 SGHTA, CDR2 FQGNSA. Categorization into cohorts depended on clinical history that participants reported. No more than 2 weeks before study entry, exposed participants had met a case of COVID-19.

The chain couples TRBV7-2 to TRBJ1-5, with 8 bases aligning to TRBD1. The sequencing sample was made of PBMCs or T cells enriched from blood (not recorded which). This TCR was recovered from a young woman who had been exposed to COVID-19. The CDR3 reads CASSDQTGDNQPQHF. The CDR3 DNA sequence: TGTGCCAGCAGCGATCAGACAGGGGATAATCAGCCCCAGCATTTT. Drawing the rest from reference TRBV7-2 and TRBJ1-5, the complete variable domain is GAGVSQSPSNKVTEKGKDVELRCDPISGHTALYWYRQSLGQGLEFLIYFQGNSAPDKSGLPSDRFSAERTGGSVSTLTIQRTQQEDSAVYLCASSDQTGDNQPQHFGDGTRLSIL.